The T cell receptor (beta chain) described here comes from a study of cytotoxic CD8 clonotypes in ibrutinib-treated CLL. Study in general: Response was recorded as partial in roughly 25 patients and complete in 2; at median approximately 65 months, approximately 15 remained remitted and about twelve had progressed. Study observations and caveats: Whereas clonality rose at ibrutinib response, it declined toward baseline at progression. There were few public clonotypes, and on treatment they contracted or stayed stable.

As to this clone: Its specificity is not known.

With 7 bases clipped from V and 7 bases from J, the junction kept 7 bases outside the gene matches. The germline V gene encodes CDR1 MDHEN and CDR2 SYDVKM. The CDR3 totals 13 residues. Here immunoSEQ multiplex PCR was the method, and the copy in TCRdb shows in-frame clones only, minus some. Seen here are 100,000 to 150,000 clones, 80% to 90% observed once, and the top ten hold around 2%. The TCR sequence derives from a human donor with chronic lymphocytic leukemia. V is TRBV28 and J is TRBJ1-5; 7 bases line up with TRBD1. The sequenced sample was PBMCs, obtained after 24 months of ibrutinib treatment. The CDR3, as DNA: TGTGCCAGCAAAGAAGGGGGCTGGCAGCCCCAGCATTTT. This gives the protein CASKEGGWQPQHF.